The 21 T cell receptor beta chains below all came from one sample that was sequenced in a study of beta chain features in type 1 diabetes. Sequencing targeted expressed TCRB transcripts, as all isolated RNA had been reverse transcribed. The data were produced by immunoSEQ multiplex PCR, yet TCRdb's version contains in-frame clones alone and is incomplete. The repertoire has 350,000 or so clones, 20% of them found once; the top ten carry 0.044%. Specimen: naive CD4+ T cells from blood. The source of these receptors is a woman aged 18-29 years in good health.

For the CDR3, the DNA is TGTGCCAGCACGGGAGGAGGGATGAACACTGAAGCTTTCTTT. Residues: CASTGGGMNTEAFF. The gene calls are TRBV5-4 and TRBJ1-1; D gene unclear. V lost 6 bases to trimming and J lost 0 bases, with 12 bases between them. Germline CDR1 SGHNT, CDR2 YYREEE (reference sequence). The CDR3 has 14 residues.

CDR3 loop: CASRTSSTDTQYF. As DNA, the CDR3 is TGTGCCAGCAGAACATCTAGCACAGATACGCAGTATTTT. The genes are TRBV5-4 and TRBJ2-3; D call uncertain. V dropped 5 bases and J dropped 0 bases, with 7 bases sitting between them. This CDR3 is 13 amino acids long. Germline V gene lookup returns CDR1 SGHNT and CDR2 YYREEE (reference sequence).

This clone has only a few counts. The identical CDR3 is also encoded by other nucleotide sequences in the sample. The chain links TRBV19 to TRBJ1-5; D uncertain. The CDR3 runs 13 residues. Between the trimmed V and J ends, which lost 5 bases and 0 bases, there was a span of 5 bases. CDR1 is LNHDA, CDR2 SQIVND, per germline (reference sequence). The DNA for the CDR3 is TGTGCCAGTAGTCAAATTAGCAATCAGCCCCAGCATTTT. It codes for CASSQISNQPQHF.

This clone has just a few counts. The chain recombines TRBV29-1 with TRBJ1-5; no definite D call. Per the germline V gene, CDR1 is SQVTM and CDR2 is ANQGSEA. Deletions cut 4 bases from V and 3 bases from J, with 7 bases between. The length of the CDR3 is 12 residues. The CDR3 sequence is CSVGRNNQPQHF. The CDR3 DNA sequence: TGCAGCGTTGGGCGGAACAATCAGCCCCAGCATTTT.

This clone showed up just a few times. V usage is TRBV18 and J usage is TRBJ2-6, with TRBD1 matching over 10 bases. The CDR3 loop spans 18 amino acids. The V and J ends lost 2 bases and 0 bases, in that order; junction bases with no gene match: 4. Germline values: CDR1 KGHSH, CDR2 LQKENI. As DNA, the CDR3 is TGTGCCAGCTCACCAAGGGGACAGGGGCGCTCTGGGGCCAACGTCCTGACTTTC. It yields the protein CASSPRGQGRSGANVLTF.

CDR3 sequence reads: CSVEDRVSAEAFF. The CDR3 nucleotides are TGCAGCGTTGAAGATCGGGTGAGTGCTGAAGCTTTCTTT. The V and J genes are TRBV29-1 and TRBJ1-1; D gene unclear. The V end lost 0 bases, the J end lost 6 bases, and 11 bases lay between the germline ends. Germline V lookup: CDR1 SQVTM, CDR2 ANQGSEA. CDR3 length: 13 amino acids.

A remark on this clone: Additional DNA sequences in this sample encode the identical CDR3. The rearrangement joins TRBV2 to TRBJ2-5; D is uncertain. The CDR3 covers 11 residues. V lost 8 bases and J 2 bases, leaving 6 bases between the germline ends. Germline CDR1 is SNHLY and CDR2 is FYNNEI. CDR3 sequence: CASGQQETQYF. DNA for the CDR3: TGTGCCAGCGGGCAACAAGAGACCCAGTACTTC.

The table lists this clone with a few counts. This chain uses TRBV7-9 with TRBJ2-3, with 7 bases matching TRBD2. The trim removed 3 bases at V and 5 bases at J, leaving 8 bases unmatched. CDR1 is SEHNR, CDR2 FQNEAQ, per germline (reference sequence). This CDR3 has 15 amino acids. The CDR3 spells CASSFAAGEVDTQYF. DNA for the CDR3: TGTGCCAGCAGCTTTGCCGCGGGAGAAGTAGATACGCAGTATTTT.

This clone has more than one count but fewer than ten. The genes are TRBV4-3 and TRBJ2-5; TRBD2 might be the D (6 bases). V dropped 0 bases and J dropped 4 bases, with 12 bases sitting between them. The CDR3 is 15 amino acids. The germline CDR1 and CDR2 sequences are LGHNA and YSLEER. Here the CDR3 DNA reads TGCGCCAGCAGCCAAGATGGGGCGCGGGGAGAGACCCAGTACTTC. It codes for CASSQDGARGETQYF.

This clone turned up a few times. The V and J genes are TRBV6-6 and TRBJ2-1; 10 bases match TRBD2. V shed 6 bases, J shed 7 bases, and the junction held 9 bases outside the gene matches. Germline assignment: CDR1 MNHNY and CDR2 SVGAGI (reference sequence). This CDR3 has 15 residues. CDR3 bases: TGTGCCAGCAGCCAGCGGGAGGGCCGGGGGAATGAGCAGTTCTTC. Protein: CASSQREGRGNEQFF.

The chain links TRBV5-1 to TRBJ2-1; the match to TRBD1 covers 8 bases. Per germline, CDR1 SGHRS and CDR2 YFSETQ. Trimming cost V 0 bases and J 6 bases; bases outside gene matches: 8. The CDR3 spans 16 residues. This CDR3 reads CASSLDWQGAGNEQFF. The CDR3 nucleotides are TGCGCCAGCAGCTTGGATTGGCAGGGGGCGGGCAATGAGCAGTTCTTC. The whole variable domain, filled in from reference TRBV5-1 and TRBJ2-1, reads KAGVTQTPRYLIKTRGQQVTLSCSPISGHRSVSWYQQTPGQGLQFLFEYFSETQRNKGNFPGRFSGRQFSNSRSEMNVSTLELGDSALYLCASSLDWQGAGNEQFFGPGTRLTVL.

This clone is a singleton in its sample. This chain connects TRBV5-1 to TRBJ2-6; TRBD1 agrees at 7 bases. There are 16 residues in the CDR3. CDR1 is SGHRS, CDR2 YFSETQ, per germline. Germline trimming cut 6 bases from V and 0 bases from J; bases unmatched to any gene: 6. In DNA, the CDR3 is TGCGCCAGCACAACAGGGGCGCTCTCTGGGGCCAACGTCCTGACTTTC. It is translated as CASTTGALSGANVLTF.

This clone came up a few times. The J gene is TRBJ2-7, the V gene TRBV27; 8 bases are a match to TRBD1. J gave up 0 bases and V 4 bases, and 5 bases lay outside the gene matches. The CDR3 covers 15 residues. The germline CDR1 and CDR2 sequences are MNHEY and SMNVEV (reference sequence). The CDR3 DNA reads TGTGCCAGCAGTTCGGGACAGGCCTACTCCTACGAGCAGTACTTC. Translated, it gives CASSSGQAYSYEQYF.

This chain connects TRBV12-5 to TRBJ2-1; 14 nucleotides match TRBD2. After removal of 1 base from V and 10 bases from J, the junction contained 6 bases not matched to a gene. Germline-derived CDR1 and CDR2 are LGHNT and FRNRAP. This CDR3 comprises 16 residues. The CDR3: CASGLATSGRVGEQFF. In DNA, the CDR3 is TGTGCTAGTGGTTTGGCGACTAGCGGGAGGGTGGGCGAGCAGTTCTTC.

This CDR3 is CASSQGQRSNYGYTF. CDR3 nucleotide sequence: TGTGCCAGCAGCCAAGGACAGCGTTCTAACTATGGCTACACCTTC. V usage is TRBV4-2 and J usage is TRBJ1-2; a possible D gene is TRBD1 (5 bases). V was cut by 1 base and J by 0 bases, with 9 bases left in between. The CDR3 has 15 amino acids. Germline CDR1 LGHNA, CDR2 YNFKEQ.

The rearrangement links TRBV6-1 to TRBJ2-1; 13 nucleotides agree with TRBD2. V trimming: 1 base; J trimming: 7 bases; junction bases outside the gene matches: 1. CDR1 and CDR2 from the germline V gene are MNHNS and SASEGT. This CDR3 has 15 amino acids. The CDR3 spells CASSEGTSGSNEQFF. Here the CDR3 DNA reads TGTGCCAGCAGTGAAGGGACTAGCGGGAGTAATGAGCAGTTCTTC.

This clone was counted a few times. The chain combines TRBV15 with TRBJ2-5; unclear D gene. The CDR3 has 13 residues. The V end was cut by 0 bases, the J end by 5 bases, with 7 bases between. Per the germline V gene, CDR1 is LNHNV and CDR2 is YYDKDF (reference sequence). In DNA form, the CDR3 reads TGTGCCACCAGCAGAGATTCGAGGGAGACCCAGTACTTC. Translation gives CATSRDSRETQYF. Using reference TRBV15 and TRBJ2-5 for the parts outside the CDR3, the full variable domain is DAMVIQNPRYQVTQFGKPVTLSCSQTLNHNVMYWYQQKSSQAPKLLFHYYDKDFNNEADTPDNFQSRRPNTSFCFLDIRSPGLGDTAMYLCATSRDSRETQYFGPGTRLLVL.

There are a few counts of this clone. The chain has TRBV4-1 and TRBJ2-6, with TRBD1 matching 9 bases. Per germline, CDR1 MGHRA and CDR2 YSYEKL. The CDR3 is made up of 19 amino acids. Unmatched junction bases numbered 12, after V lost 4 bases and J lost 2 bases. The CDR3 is CASSRAGTGSRAGANVLTF. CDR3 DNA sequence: TGCGCCAGCAGCCGGGCCGGGACAGGGTCTAGGGCTGGGGCCAACGTCCTGACTTTC.

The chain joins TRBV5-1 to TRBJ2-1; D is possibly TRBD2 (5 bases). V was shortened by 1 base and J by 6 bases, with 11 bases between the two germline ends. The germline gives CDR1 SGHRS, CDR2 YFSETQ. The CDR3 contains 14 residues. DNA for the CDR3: TGCGCCAGCAGCTTGAACTTACGGGGCAATGAGCAGTTCTTC. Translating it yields CASSLNLRGNEQFF.

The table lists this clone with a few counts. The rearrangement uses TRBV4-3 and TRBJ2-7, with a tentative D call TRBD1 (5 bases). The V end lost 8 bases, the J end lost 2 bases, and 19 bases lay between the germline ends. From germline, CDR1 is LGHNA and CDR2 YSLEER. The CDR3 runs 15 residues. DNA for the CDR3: TGCGCCAGCCTTAGAGACAGTCGCATAACCTACGAGCAGTACTTC. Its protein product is CASLRDSRITYEQYF.

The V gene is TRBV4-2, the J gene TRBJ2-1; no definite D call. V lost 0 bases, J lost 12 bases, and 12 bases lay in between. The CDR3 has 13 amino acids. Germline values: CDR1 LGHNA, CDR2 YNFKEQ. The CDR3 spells CASSQDSAGGQFF. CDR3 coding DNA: TGTGCCAGCAGCCAAGATTCCGCAGGTGGGCAGTTCTTC.